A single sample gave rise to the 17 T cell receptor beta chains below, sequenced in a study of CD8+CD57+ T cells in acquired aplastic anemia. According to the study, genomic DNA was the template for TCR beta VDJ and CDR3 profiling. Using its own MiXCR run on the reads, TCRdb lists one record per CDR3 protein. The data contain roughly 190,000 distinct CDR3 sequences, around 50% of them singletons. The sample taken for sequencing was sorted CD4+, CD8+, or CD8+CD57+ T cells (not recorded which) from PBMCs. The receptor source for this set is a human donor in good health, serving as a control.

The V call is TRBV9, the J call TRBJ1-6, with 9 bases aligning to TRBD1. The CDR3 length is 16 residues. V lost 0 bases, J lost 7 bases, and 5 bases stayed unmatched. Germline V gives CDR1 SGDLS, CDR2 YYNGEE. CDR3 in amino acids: CASSVEGQGWNSPLHF. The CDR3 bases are TGTGCCAGCAGCGTAGAGGGACAGGGCTGGAATTCACCCCTCCACTTT.

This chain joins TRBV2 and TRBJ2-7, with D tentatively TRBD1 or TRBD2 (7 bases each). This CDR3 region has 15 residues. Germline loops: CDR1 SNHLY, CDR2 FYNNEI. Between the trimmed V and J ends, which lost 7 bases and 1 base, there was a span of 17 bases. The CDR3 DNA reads TGTGCCAGCACCGGGGGAGGGGGCCAATCCTACGAGCAGTACGTC. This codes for CASTGGGGQSYEQYV.

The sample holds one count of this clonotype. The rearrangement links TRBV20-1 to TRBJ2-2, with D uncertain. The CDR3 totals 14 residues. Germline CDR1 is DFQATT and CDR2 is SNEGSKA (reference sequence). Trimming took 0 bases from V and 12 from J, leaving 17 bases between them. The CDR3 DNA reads TGCAGTGCTAGAGATCAAACAAGAACACTGAAGCTGTTTTTT. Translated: CSARDQTRTLKLFF.

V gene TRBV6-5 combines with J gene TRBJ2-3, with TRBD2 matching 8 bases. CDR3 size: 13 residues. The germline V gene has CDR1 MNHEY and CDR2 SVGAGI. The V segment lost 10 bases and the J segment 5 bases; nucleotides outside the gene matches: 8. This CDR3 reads CATDGGAGDTQYF. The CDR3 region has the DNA TGTGCCACCGACGGGGGGGCCGGAGATACGCAGTATTTT.

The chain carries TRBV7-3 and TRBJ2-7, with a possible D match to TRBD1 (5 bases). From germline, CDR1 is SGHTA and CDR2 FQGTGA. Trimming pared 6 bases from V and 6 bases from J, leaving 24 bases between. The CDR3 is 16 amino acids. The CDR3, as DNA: TGTGCCAGCAGTGTCACCCCCTCGGCAGGGCTAGGCGAGCAGTACTTC. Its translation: CASSVTPSAGLGEQYF.

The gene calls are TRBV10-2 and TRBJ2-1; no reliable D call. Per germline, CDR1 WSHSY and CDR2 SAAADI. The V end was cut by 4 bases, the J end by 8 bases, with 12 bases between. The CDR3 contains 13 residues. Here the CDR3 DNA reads TGCGCCAGCAGTGGATATAATAGGGATGAGCAGTTCTTC. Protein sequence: CASSGYNRDEQFF.

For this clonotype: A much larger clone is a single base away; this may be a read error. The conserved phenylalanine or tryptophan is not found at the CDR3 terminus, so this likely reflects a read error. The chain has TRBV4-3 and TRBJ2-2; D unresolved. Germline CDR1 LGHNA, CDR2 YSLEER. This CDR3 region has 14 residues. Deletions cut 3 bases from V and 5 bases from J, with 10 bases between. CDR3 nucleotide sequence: TGCGCCAGCAGCCATACCAGCCTTACCGGGGAGCTGTTTCTT. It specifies CASSHTSLTGELFL.

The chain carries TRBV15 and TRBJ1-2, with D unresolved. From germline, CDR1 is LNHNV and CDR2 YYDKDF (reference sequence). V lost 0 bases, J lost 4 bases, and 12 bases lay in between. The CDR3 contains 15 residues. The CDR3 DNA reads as TGTGCCACCAGCAGAGATGCCCAGGTTTCCTATGGCTACACCTTC. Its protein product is CATSRDAQVSYGYTF.

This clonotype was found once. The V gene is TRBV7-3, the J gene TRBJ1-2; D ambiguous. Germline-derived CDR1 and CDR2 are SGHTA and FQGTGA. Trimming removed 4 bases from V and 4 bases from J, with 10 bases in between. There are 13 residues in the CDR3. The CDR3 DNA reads TGTGCCAGCAGCTCGGACGGACGCTATGGCTACACCTTC. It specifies CASSSDGRYGYTF.

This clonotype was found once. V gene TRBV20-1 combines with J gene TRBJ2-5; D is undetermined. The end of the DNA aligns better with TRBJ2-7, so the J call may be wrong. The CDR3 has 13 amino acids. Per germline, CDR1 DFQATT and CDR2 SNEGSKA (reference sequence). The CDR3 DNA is TGCAGTGCTAGAGATTCCCACCAAGGCGAGCAGTACTTC. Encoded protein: CSARDSHQGEQYF.

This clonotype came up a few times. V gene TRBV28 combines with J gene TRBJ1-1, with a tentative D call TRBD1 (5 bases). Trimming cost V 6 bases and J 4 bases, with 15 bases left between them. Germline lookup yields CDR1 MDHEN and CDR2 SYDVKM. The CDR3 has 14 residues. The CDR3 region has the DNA TGTGCCAGCAGCCCGGGGGGGTCCTCCACTGAAGCTTTCTTT. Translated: CASSPGGSSTEAFF. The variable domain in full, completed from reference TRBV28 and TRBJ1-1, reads DVKVTQSSRYLVKRTGEKVFLECVQDMDHENMFWYRQDPGLGLRLIYFSYDVKMKEKGDIPEGYSVSREKKERFSLILESASTNQTSMYLCASSPGGSSTEAFFGQGTRLTVV.

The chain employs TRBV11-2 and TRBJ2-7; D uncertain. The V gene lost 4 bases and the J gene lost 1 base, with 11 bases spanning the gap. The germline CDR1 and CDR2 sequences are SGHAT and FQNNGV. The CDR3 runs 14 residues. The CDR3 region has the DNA TGTGCCAGCAGCTCCACGCCACCTTCCTACGAGCAGTACTTC. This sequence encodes CASSSTPPSYEQYF.

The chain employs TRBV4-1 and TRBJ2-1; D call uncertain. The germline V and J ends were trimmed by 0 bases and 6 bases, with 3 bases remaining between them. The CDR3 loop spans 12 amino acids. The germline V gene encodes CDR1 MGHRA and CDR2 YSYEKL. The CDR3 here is CASSQDINEQFF. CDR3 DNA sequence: TGCGCCAGCAGCCAAGACATCAATGAGCAGTTCTTC.

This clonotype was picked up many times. The DNA for the CDR3 is TGTGCCAGCAGCGTTAGGGGGGGGGCCGTAACTAATGAAAAACTGTTTTTT. It yields the protein CASSVRGGAVTNEKLFF. The V and J genes are TRBV9 and TRBJ1-4; maybe TRBD1 (6 bases). Germline values: CDR1 SGDLS, CDR2 YYNGEE. Trimming removed 2 bases from V and 1 base from J, with 15 bases in between. The CDR3 is made up of 17 amino acids.

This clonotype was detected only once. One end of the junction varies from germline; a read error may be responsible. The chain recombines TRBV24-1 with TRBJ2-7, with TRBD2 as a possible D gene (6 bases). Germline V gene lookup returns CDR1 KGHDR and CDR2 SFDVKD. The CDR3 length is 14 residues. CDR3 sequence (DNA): TGTGGCACCAGTGGTACGGGGGAGAGGTACGAGCAGTACTTC. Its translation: CGTSGTGERYEQYF.

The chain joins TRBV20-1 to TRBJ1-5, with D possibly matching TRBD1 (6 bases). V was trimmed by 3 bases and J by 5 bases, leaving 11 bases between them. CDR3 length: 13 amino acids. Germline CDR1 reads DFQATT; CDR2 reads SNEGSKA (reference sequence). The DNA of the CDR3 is TGCAGTGCTAGTCCCAGGGGCGATCAGCCCCAGCATTTT. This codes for CSASPRGDQPQHF.

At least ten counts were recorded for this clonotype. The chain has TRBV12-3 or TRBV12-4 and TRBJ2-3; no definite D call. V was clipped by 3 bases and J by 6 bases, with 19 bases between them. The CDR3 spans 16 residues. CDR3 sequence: CASSFSLRTMPDTQYF. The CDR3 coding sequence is TGTGCCAGCAGTTTCTCGCTAAGAACTATGCCGGATACGCAGTATTTT.